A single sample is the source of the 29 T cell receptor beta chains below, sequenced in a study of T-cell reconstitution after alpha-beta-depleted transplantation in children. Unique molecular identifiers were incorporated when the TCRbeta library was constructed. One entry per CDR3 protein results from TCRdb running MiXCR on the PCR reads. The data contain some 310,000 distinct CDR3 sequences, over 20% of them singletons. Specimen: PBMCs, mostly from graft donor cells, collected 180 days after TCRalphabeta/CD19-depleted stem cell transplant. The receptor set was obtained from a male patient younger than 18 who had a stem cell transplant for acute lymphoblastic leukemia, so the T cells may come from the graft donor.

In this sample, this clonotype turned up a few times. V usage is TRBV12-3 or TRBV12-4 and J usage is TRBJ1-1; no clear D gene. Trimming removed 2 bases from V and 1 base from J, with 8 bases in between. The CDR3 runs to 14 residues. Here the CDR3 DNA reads TGTGCCAGCAGTTTATACAAATCGAACACTGAAGCTTTCTTT. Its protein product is CASSLYKSNTEAFF.

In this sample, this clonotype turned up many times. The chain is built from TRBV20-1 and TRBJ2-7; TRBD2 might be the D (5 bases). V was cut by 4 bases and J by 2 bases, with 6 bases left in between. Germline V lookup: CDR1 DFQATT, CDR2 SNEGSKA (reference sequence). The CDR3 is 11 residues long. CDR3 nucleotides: TGCAGTGCTACCGGGGCCTACGAGCAGTACTTC. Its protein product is CSATGAYEQYF.

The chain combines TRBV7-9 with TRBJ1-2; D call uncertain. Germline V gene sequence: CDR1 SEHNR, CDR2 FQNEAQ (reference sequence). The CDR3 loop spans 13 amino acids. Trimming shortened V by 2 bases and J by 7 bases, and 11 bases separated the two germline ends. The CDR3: CASSLRVEIGYTF. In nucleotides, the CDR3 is TGTGCCAGCAGCTTACGGGTTGAGATTGGCTACACCTTC.

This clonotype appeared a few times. The CDR3 sequence: CASRVGQSQETQYF. CDR3 nucleotide sequence: TGTGCCAGCAGGGTGGGGCAGAGCCAAGAGACCCAGTACTTC. The chain has TRBV7-9 and TRBJ2-5; D possibly corresponds to TRBD1 (5 bases). Trimming removed 6 bases at V and 1 base at J, with 12 bases between. CDR3 length: 14 amino acids. Looked up from germline, CDR1 is SEHNR and CDR2 is FQNEAQ (reference sequence).

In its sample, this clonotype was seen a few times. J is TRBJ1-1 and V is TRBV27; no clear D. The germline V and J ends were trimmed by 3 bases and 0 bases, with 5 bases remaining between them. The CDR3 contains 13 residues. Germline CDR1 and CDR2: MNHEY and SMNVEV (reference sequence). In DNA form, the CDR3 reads TGTGCCAGCAGTTTTTCCCTGAACACTGAAGCTTTCTTT. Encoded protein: CASSFSLNTEAFF.

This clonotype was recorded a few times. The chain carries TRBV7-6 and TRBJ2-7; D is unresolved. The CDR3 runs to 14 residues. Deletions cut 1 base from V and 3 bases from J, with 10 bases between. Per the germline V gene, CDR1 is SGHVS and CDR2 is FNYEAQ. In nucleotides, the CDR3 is TGTGCCAGCAGCTTAGAAGTGGACCTCTACGAGCAGTACTTC. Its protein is CASSLEVDLYEQYF.

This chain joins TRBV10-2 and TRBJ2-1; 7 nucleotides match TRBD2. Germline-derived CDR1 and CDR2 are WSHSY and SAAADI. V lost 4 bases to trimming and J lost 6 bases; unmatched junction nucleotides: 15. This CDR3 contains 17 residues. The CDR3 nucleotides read TGCGCCAGCAGTGGTCCGAGGGGAGCGGGATTAGGCAATGAGCAGTTCTTC. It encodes CASSGPRGAGLGNEQFF.

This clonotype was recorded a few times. CDR3 region: CASSNEGDRPKAFF. In DNA form, the CDR3 reads TGTGCCAGCAGCAATGAGGGGGACAGGCCTAAAGCTTTCTTT. The chain employs TRBV21-1 and TRBJ1-1; the D call in the table, TRBD1, was not verified against the DNA. TRBV21-1 is a documented pseudogene. The CDR3 spans 14 residues.

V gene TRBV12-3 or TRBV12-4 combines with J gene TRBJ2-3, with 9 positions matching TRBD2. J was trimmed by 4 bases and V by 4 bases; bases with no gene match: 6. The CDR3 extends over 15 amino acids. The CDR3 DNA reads TGTGCCAGCAGTTCAGTAGCGGGAGCGTCAGATACGCAGTATTTT. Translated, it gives CASSSVAGASDTQYF.

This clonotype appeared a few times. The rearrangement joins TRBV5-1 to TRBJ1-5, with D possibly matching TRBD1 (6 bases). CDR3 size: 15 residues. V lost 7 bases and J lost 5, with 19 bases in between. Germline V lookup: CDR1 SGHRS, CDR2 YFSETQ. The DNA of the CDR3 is TGCGCCAGCCGTGGGGGGGCGGGTAACGATCAGCCCCAGCATTTT. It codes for CASRGGAGNDQPQHF.

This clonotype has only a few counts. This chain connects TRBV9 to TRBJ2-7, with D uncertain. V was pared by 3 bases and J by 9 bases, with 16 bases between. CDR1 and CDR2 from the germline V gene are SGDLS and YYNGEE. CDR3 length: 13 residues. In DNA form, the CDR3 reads TGTGCCAGCAGCGCCTGGGTCGGTACGGGGCAGTACTTC. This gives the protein CASSAWVGTGQYF. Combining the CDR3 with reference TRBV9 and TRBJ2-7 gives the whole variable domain DSGVTQTPKHLITATGQRVTLRCSPRSGDLSVYWYQQSLDQGLQFLIQYYNGEERAKGNILERFSAQQFPDLHSELNLSSLELGDSALYFCASSAWVGTGQYFGPGTRLTVT.

This CDR3 is CASSLTELYEQYF. The CDR3 region has the DNA TGTGCCAGCAGTTTAACAGAGCTCTACGAGCAGTACTTC. The rearrangement links TRBV12-3 or TRBV12-4 to TRBJ2-7; D unresolved. The CDR3 loop spans 13 amino acids. Deletions cut 2 bases from V and 3 bases from J, with 8 bases between.

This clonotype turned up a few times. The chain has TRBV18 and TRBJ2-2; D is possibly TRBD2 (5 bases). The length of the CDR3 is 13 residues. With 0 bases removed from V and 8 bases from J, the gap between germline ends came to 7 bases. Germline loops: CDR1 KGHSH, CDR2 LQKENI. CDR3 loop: CASSPPLGGELFF. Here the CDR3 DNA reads TGTGCCAGCTCACCACCACTAGGAGGGGAGCTGTTTTTT.

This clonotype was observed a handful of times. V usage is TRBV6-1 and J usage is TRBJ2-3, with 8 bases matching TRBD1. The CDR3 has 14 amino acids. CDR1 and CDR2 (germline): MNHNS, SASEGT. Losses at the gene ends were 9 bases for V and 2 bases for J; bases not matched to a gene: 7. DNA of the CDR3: TGTGCCAGGGACAGGGTGAAACTCACAGATACGCAGTATTTT. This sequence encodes CARDRVKLTDTQYF.

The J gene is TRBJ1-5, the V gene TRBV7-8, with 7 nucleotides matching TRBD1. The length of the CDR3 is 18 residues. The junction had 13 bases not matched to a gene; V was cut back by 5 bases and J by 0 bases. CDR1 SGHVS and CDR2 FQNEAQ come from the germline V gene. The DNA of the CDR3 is TGTGCCAGCAGCCCCGGGACAGTAAGTTTTGGTAGCAATCAGCCCCAGCATTTT. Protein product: CASSPGTVSFGSNQPQHF. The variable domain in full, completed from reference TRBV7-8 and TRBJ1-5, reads GAGVSQSPRYKVAKRGQDVALRCDPISGHVSLFWYQQALGQGPEFLTYFQNEAQLDKSGLPSDRFFAERPEGSVSTLKIQRTQQEDSAVYLCASSPGTVSFGSNQPQHFGDGTRLSIL.

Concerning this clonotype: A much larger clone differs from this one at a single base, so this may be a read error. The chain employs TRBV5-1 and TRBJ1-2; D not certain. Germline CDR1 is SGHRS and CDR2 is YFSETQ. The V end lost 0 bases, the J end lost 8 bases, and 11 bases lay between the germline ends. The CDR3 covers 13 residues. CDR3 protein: CASSLVGLRGYTF. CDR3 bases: TGCGCCAGCAGCTTGGTTGGGCTACGCGGCTACACCTTC.

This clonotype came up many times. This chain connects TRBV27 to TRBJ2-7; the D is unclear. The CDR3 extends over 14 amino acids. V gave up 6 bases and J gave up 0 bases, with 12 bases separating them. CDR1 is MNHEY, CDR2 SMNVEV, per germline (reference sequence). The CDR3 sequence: CASSLGLSSYEQYF. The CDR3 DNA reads TGTGCCAGCAGCCTAGGGCTAAGCTCCTACGAGCAGTACTTC.

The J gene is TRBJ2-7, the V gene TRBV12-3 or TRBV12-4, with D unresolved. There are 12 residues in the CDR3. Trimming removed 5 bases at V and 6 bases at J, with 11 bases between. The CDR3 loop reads CASSKEALEQYF. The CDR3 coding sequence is TGTGCCAGCAGTAAAGAGGCACTCGAGCAGTACTTC.

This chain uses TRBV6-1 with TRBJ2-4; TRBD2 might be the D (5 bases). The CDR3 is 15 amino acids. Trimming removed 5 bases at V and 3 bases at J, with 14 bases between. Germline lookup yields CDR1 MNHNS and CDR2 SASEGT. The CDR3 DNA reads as TGTGCCAGCAGTCGGACTTTTAAGGGCAAAAACATTCAGTACTTC. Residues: CASSRTFKGKNIQYF.

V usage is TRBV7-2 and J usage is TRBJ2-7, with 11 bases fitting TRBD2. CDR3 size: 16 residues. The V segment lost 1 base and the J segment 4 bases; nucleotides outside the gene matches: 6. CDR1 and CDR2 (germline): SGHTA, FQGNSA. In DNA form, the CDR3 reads TGTGCCAGCAGCTTAGATAGCGGGAGGGTCCGGTACGAGCAGTACTTC. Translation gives CASSLDSGRVRYEQYF.

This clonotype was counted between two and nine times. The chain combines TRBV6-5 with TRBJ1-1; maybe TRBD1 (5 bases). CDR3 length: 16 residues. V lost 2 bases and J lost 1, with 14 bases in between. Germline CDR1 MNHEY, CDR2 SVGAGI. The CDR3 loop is CASSYVRGTRNTEAFF. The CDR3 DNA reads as TGTGCCAGCAGTTACGTACGTGGGACCAGGAACACTGAAGCTTTCTTT.

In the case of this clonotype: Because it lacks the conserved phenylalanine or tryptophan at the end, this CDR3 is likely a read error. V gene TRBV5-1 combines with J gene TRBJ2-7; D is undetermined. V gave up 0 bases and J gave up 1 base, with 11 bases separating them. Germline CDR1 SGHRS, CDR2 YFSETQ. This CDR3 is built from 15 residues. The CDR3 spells CASSLDVGYSYEQYL. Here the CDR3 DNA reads TGCGCCAGCAGCTTGGACGTGGGTTATTCCTACGAGCAGTACTTA.

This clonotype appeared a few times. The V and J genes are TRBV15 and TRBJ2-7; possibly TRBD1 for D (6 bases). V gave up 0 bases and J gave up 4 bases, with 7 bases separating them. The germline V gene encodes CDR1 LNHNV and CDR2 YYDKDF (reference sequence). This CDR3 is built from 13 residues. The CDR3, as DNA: TGTGCCACCAGCAGAGAGGGGGCATACGAGCAGTACTTC. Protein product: CATSREGAYEQYF.

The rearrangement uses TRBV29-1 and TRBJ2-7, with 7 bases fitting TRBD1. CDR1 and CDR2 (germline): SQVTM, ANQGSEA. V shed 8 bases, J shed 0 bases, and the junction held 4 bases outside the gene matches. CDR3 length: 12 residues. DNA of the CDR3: TGCAGCATCCGGGACAGCTCCTACGAGCAGTACTTC. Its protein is CSIRDSSYEQYF.

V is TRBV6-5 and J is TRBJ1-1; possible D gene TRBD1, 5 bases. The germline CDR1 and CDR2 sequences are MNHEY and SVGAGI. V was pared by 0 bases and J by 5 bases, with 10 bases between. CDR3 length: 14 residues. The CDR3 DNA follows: TGTGCCAGCAGTTACTCGACGGGGGTTACTGAAGCTTTCTTT. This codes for CASSYSTGVTEAFF.

CDR3 sequence reads: CATSRPRLAGGSYEQYF. CDR3 nucleotides: TGTGCCACCAGCAGACCCCGACTAGCGGGAGGGTCCTACGAGCAGTACTTC. J is TRBJ2-7 and V is TRBV15, with 14 nucleotides matching TRBD2. The junction had 4 bases not matched to a gene; V was cut back by 2 bases and J by 1 base. From germline, CDR1 is LNHNV and CDR2 YYDKDF (reference sequence). The CDR3 spans 17 residues.

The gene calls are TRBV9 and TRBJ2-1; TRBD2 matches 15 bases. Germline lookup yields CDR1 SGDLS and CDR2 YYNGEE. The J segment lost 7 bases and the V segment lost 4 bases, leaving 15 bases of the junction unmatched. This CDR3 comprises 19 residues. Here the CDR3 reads CASSPPRTSGRADGNEQFF. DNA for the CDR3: TGTGCCAGCAGCCCTCCAAGGACTAGCGGGAGGGCCGATGGGAATGAGCAGTTCTTC.

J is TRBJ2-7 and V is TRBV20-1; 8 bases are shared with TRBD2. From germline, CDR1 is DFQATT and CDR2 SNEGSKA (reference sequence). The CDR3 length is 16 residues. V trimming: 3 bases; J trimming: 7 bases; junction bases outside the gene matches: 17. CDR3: CSARPLLAVSMGEQYF. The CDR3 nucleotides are TGCAGTGCTAGGCCTTTACTAGCGGTCTCTATGGGGGAGCAGTACTTC.

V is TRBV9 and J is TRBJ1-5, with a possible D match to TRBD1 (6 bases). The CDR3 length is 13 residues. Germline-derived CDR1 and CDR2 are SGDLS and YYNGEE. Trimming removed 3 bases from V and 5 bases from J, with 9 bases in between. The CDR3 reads CASSADSYQPQHF. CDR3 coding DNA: TGTGCCAGCAGCGCGGACAGTTATCAGCCCCAGCATTTT.